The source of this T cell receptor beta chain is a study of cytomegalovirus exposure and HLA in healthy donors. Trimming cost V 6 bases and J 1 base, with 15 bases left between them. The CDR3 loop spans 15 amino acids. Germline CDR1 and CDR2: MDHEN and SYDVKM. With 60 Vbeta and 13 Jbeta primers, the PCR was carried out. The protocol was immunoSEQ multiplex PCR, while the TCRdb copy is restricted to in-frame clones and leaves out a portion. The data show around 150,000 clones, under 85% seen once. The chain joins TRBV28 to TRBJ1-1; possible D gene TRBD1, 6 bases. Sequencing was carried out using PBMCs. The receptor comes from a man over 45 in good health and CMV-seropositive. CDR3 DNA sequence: TGTGCCAGCAGGGGATGGGGGCTGGGGAACACTGAAGCTTTCTTT. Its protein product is CASRGWGLGNTEAFF.